Reported below is one T cell receptor (beta chain). Its target is unknown. The data are from a study of cytomegalovirus exposure and HLA in healthy donors. 60 Vbeta and 13 Jbeta primers were used in PCR. Method: immunoSEQ multiplex PCR; TCRdb's copy keeps in-frame clones and lacks some. The listing records some 130,000 clones. Trimming cost V 6 bases and J 7 bases, with 12 bases left between them. Germline CDR1 reads KGHSH; CDR2 reads LQKENI. This CDR3 has 13 residues. Findings and limits, study-wide: Exclusion applied to some V segments, including TRBV6-2 and TRBV6-3, as they were indistinguishable. Segments of the TCR beta V type were, in most cases, productive about 90% or about 30% of the time in an earlier analysis.

The sequenced sample was PBMCs. The V gene is TRBV18, the J gene TRBJ1-4; TRBD1 is a possible D gene (5 bases). The clonotype originates from a woman aged 40-49 years in good health and CMV-seropositive. The CDR3 loop reads CASSRQGGEKLFF. The DNA of the CDR3 is TGTGCCAGCTCGCGGCAGGGTGGTGAAAAACTGTTTTTT.